Below, 15 T cell receptor beta chains from the same sample are listed, as sequenced in a study of T cells in Graves' hyperthyroidism and ophthalmopathy. The CDR3 regions of TCR beta were amplified from RNA transcripts. TCR CDR3 underwent first-round RT-PCR with the HTBI primer set. Using its own MiXCR run on the multiplex PCR reads, TCRdb lists one record per CDR3 protein. This table holds around 250,000 distinct CDR3 sequences, about 14% found once. What was sequenced was blood. The receptors derive from a woman aged 40-49 years with Graves' hyperthyroidism that later progressed to Graves' ophthalmopathy.

This clonotype was counted many times. This chain uses TRBV24-1 with TRBJ1-5; no clear D. V lost 7 bases and J lost 0, with 6 bases in between. The CDR3 runs to 13 residues. Germline V CDR1 and CDR2: KGHDR, SFDVKD. CDR3 amino acids: CATRDGSNQPQHF. The CDR3, as DNA: TGTGCCACCAGAGACGGTAGCAATCAGCCCCAGCATTTT.

This clonotype came up many times. The rearrangement links TRBV5-6 to TRBJ2-3, with D possibly being TRBD2 (6 bases). This CDR3 is 15 amino acids long. The V gene's germline CDR1 is SGHDT and CDR2 YYEEEE. V gave up 0 bases and J gave up 1 base, with 9 bases separating them. CDR3 bases: TGTGCCAGCAGCTTGGTTTCTAGCGGCACAGATACGCAGTATTTT. It codes for CASSLVSSGTDTQYF.

This clonotype has a count of ten or more. This rearrangement joins TRBV27 to TRBJ1-5; D is uncertain. CDR3 length: 13 amino acids. Germline V gives CDR1 MNHEY, CDR2 SMNVEV (reference sequence). With 1 base removed from V and 9 bases from J, the gap between germline ends came to 10 bases. The CDR3 spells CASSLWGGRPQHF. CDR3 bases: TGTGCCAGCAGTTTATGGGGTGGGCGGCCCCAGCATTTT.

This clonotype was seen a handful of times. A read error may explain this, as a much larger clone is one base away. The CDR3 loop is CSASRGYEQYF. The CDR3 coding sequence is TGCAGTGCTAGCAGGGGTTACGAGCAGTACTTC. The chain has TRBV20-1 and TRBJ2-7; tentatively, D is TRBD1 (6 bases). The germline V gene has CDR1 DFQATT and CDR2 SNEGSKA (reference sequence). With 3 bases removed from V and 4 bases from J, the gap between germline ends came to 7 bases. This CDR3 spans 11 amino acids.

This clonotype was observed a few times. This rearrangement joins TRBV19 to TRBJ2-2, with D possibly matching TRBD2 (5 bases). V was pared by 3 bases and J by 2 bases, with 16 bases between. The CDR3 covers 17 residues. CDR1 and CDR2 (germline): LNHDA, SQIVND (reference sequence). The CDR3 spells CASSIHPRTGNTGELFF. The DNA of the CDR3 is TGTGCCAGTAGTATCCATCCAAGGACGGGAAACACCGGGGAGCTGTTTTTT.

The sample holds a few counts of this clonotype. The rearrangement joins TRBV19 to TRBJ1-5, with D maybe TRBD1 (5 bases). V dropped 2 bases and J dropped 7 bases, with 6 bases sitting between them. The germline V gene has CDR1 LNHDA and CDR2 SQIVND (reference sequence). CDR3 length: 12 residues. CDR3 coding DNA: TGTGCCAGTAGTATATGGGGGCAGCCCCAGCATTTT. This sequence encodes CASSIWGQPQHF.

In this sample, this clonotype turned up a few times. The J gene is TRBJ2-5, the V gene TRBV5-4; D gene uncertain. This CDR3 has 13 residues. CDR1 is SGHNT, CDR2 YYREEE, per germline (reference sequence). V dropped 1 base and J dropped 2 bases, with 6 bases sitting between them. The CDR3 region has the DNA TGTGCCAGCAGCTTGTCTGAACAAGAGACCCAGTACTTC. It yields the protein CASSLSEQETQYF.

The chain links TRBV5-5 to TRBJ1-1; TRBD1 matches 7 bases. J was trimmed by 4 bases and V by 3 bases; bases with no gene match: 12. This CDR3 region has 16 residues. CDR1 and CDR2 from the germline V gene are SGHKS and YYEKEE (reference sequence). This CDR3 is CASSYQLGGASTEAFF. The CDR3 bases are TGTGCCAGCAGCTACCAACTAGGGGGCGCGAGCACTGAAGCTTTCTTT. The full variable domain, rest sourced from reference TRBV5-5 and TRBJ1-1, is DAGVTQSPTHLIKTRGQQVTLRCSPISGHKSVSWYQQVLGQGPQFIFQYYEKEERGRGNFPDRFSARQFPNYSSELNVNALLLGDSALYLCASSYQLGGASTEAFFGQGTRLTVV.

This clonotype was counted at least ten times. The CDR3 protein is CAIEGTDTQYF. The CDR3 DNA reads TGTGCCATCGAGGGTACAGATACGCAGTATTTT. This sequence joins TRBV15 and TRBJ2-3, with TRBD2 as a possible D gene (5 bases). This CDR3 is 11 amino acids long. Per germline, CDR1 LNHNV and CDR2 YYDKDF (reference sequence). V shed 10 bases and J shed 3 bases, with 8 bases lying between them.

This chain uses TRBV6-2 or TRBV6-3 with TRBJ2-7, with 14 bases identical to TRBD2. This CDR3 region has 15 residues. The V gene end was trimmed by 5 bases and the J gene end by 5 bases; junction bases not matched to a gene: 5. Germline-derived CDR1 and CDR2 are MNHEY and SVGEGT. CDR3 DNA sequence: TGTGCCAGCAGTCGGGGACTAGCGGGAGACCACGAGCAGTACTTC. Its translation is CASSRGLAGDHEQYF.

This chain joins TRBV15 and TRBJ2-1; 7 nucleotides match TRBD2. Trimming cost V 3 bases and J 7 bases; bases outside gene matches: 9. The CDR3 spans 15 residues. Per germline, CDR1 LNHNV and CDR2 YYDKDF (reference sequence). CDR3 in amino acids: CATSRDLGLTNEQFF. CDR3 coding DNA: TGTGCCACCAGCAGGGACTTGGGACTAACGAATGAGCAGTTCTTC.

The gene calls are TRBV6-1 and TRBJ2-3; no clear D gene. Germline-derived CDR1 and CDR2 are MNHNS and SASEGT. The CDR3 totals 12 residues. Trimming took 6 bases from V and 7 from J, leaving 11 bases between them. The CDR3 reads CASRAVGNTQYF. Here the CDR3 DNA reads TGTGCCAGCAGGGCGGTGGGAAATACGCAGTATTTT.

This clonotype was observed many times. Here the CDR3 reads CASSGQTGFGLNRGYTF. The CDR3 nucleotides read TGTGCCAGCAGCGGCCAAACAGGGTTTGGGCTGAATCGTGGCTACACCTTC. The chain employs TRBV9 and TRBJ1-2; maybe TRBD1 (6 bases). The CDR3 has 17 residues. The germline V gene has CDR1 SGDLS and CDR2 YYNGEE. V lost 3 bases and J lost 7, with 25 bases in between.

This clonotype has only a few counts. V is TRBV28 and J is TRBJ2-3; TRBD2 aligns across 13 bases. The CDR3 has 16 residues. J lost 3 bases, V lost 5 bases, and 5 bases had no gene match. Germline V lookup: CDR1 MDHEN, CDR2 SYDVKM. CDR3 region: CASSTSGRALTDTQYF. In DNA, the CDR3 is TGTGCCAGCAGTACTAGCGGGAGGGCCCTGACAGATACGCAGTATTTT.

The rearrangement joins TRBV5-1 to TRBJ1-2; tentative D call: TRBD1 (6 bases). Germline V CDR1 and CDR2: SGHRS, YFSETQ. The CDR3 is 16 residues long. Trimming stripped 1 base from V and 0 bases from J, with 13 bases between. The CDR3 nucleotides are TGCGCCAGCAGCTTGAACTTAGGGGGAGCTAACTATGGCTACACCTTC. This encodes CASSLNLGGANYGYTF. Variable domain in full (rest from reference TRBV5-1 and TRBJ1-2): KAGVTQTPRYLIKTRGQQVTLSCSPISGHRSVSWYQQTPGQGLQFLFEYFSETQRNKGNFPGRFSGRQFSNSRSEMNVSTLELGDSALYLCASSLNLGGANYGYTFGSGTRLTVV.